This T cell receptor beta chain was profiled in a study of blood T cell repertoires in COVID-19. Method: immunoSEQ multiplex PCR; TCRdb's copy keeps in-frame clones and lacks some. The data show roughly 100,000 clones, approximately 92% seen once. This CDR3 spans 16 amino acids. Per germline, CDR1 WNHNN and CDR2 SYGVQD (reference sequence). The junction had 7 bases not matched to a gene; V was cut back by 0 bases and J by 8 bases. The sequence came from a middle-aged man with active COVID-19. The chain has TRBV10-1 and TRBJ2-1, with 10 bases fitting TRBD1. Material for sequencing was peripheral blood. CDR3: CASSESRTGGVHEQFF. DNA for the CDR3: TGCGCCAGCAGTGAGTCGCGGACAGGGGGTGTCCATGAGCAGTTCTTC.